The clone carrying this TCR beta chain was detected only a few times. Germline V gene lookup returns CDR1 KGHSH and CDR2 LQKENI. CDR3 length: 16 residues. V shed 6 bases and J 2 bases; nucleotides not matched to a gene: 10. Profiling relied on immunoSEQ multiplex PCR, and the TCRdb table lists in-frame clones only, not all of them. The table has around 250,000 clones, approximately 80% seen once; the top ten hold roughly 14%. The sample is drawn from a study of control samples from healthy donors and cancer patients. The chain links TRBV18 to TRBJ1-3; 7 bases match TRBD1. Sequenced material: PBMCs. This TCR was sampled from a woman aged 60-75 years with lung cancer. The CDR3 region has the DNA TGTGCCAGCTCTACGGGAACCGGGACAGCTGGAAACACCATATATTTT. Translated, it gives CASSTGTGTAGNTIYF.